The rows below give T cell receptor beta chains drawn from one sample of a study of molecular identifiers for immune sequencing clone quantification. TCRdb re-called the PCR reads through MiXCR, storing one row per CDR3 protein. Of more than 550,000 distinct CDR3 sequences listed, approximately 24% were seen once; the top ten hold about 0.81%. Specimen: naive CD8+ T cells from blood, with Jurkat cell RNA spiked in. The receptors stem from a human donor in good health. Some libraries in this study had Jurkat cell RNA spiked in. Both conserved end residues are part of each CDR3. A D gene is named only where the DNA matches it firmly. Where a row states a size, it is once, few, many or the class of an expanded clone; other rows omit it.

v_call	d_call	j_call	clone_size	cdr3_nt	cdr3_aa
TRBV19	.	TRBJ2-5	few	TGTGCCAGTAGCCGATCTCCCAATGGAGCCCAGTACTTC	CASSRSPNGAQYF
TRBV13	TRBD2	TRBJ2-7	many	TGTGCCAGCAGCTTAGATGGTAGCGGGAGCCGGGAGCAGTACTTC	CASSLDGSGSREQYF
TRBV7-9	TRBD1	TRBJ1-4	.	TGTGCCAGCAGCTTTCGACAGGGAGAAGAGGAAAAACTGTTTTTT	CASSFRQGEEEKLFF
TRBV13	.	TRBJ2-7	.	TGTGCCAGCAGTCACAGGGTGACCAGCTACGAGCAGTACTTC	CASSHRVTSYEQYF
TRBV27	.	TRBJ2-7	few	TGTGCCAGCAGTTTGGACAGCTCCTACGAGCGGTACTTC	CASSLDSSYERYF
TRBV7-6	TRBD2	TRBJ2-7	.	TGTGCCAGCAGCCCTATGGGGGTAGCGGGGCACTACGAGCAGTACTTC	CASSPMGVAGHYEQYF
TRBV20-1	.	TRBJ2-7	.	TGCAGTGCTAGAGATTCAGCGGGTTTCTCCTACGAGCAGTACTTC	CSARDSAGFSYEQYF
TRBV15	.	TRBJ2-3	many	TGTGCCACCAGCGAGCCAGAGGCAGATACGCAGTATTTT	CATSEPEADTQYF
TRBV6-2/TRBV6-3	TRBD1	TRBJ1-5	few	TGTGCCAGCAGAAACCAGGACAGGGCGGGGCATTTTGATCAGCCCCAGCATTTT	CASRNQDRAGHFDQPQHF
TRBV28	.	TRBJ2-7	many	TGTGCCAGCAGCCTGGAGTATTCCGGAAAATACGAGCAGTACTTC	CASSLEYSGKYEQYF
TRBV5-8	TRBD1	TRBJ2-5	many	TGTGCCAGCAGCTTTGATCAGGGAGGACAGGGAGAGACCCAGTACTTC	CASSFDQGGQGETQYF
TRBV2	.	TRBJ2-7	few	TGTGCCAGCAGGGAGATTGCGGGACAGAACAACGCCTACGAGCAGTACTTC	CASREIAGQNNAYEQYF
TRBV4-3	TRBD2	TRBJ2-7	.	TGCGCCAGCAGCCAAGATAGGACTAGCGGTACCTACGAGCAGTACTTC	CASSQDRTSGTYEQYF
TRBV27	TRBD2	TRBJ2-7	few	TGTGCCAGCAGTTTATCCGGGAGGGATATCCCCTACGAGCAGTACTTC	CASSLSGRDIPYEQYF
TRBV9	TRBD1	TRBJ1-5	many	TGTGCCAGCAGCGGCGGGACAGCGGGCAATCAGCCCCAGCATTTT	CASSGGTAGNQPQHF
TRBV2	.	TRBJ1-1	few	TGTGCCAGCAGTGATCAGTGGGCCAGCGGGAACACTGAAGCTTTCTTT	CASSDQWASGNTEAFF
TRBV5-1	.	TRBJ2-3	.	TGCGCCAGCCCATCGAGTAGGGGTCCAAGCACAGATACGCAGTATTTT	CASPSSRGPSTDTQYF
TRBV6-1	.	TRBJ2-7	many	TGTGCCAGCAGCGAGGGAGGTGCCTACGAGCAGTACTTC	CASSEGGAYEQYF
TRBV9	.	TRBJ2-1	few	TGTGCCAGCAGCGTAGCTCCGCAGGGATTCTACAATGAGCAGTTCTTC	CASSVAPQGFYNEQFF
TRBV29-1	.	TRBJ2-3	many	TGCAGCGTCGAAGAGACTAGGTCCACAGATACGCAGTATTTT	CSVEETRSTDTQYF
TRBV20-1	.	TRBJ2-7	many	TGCAGTGCGACTGACAGTGAAACCTACGAGCAGTACTTC	CSATDSETYEQYF
TRBV9	TRBD2	TRBJ2-3	.	TGTGCCAGCAGCGTCGGGGGGACTCCGAAAGATACGCAGTATTTT	CASSVGGTPKDTQYF
TRBV7-9	.	TRBJ1-1	many	TGTGCCAGCAGCAGCTCAAGATCAGATCTGAACACTGAAGCTTTCTTT	CASSSSRSDLNTEAFF
TRBV2	.	TRBJ2-7	many	TGTGCCAGCAGTGGACTCGAGGGCCCGGGGTTCTACGAGCAGTACTTC	CASSGLEGPGFYEQYF
TRBV12-3/TRBV12-4	TRBD2	TRBJ2-7	few	TGTGCCAGCAGCGACCCCCGGGACTACGGCGAGCAGTACTTC	CASSDPRDYGEQYF
TRBV7-9	TRBD1	TRBJ2-2	.	TGTGCCAGCAGCCTAACCCGACCGGGACAGGGAGACACCGGGGAGCTGTTTTTT	CASSLTRPGQGDTGELFF
TRBV2	.	TRBJ2-1	.	TGTGCCAGCAGTGAGACTCCAGGGGTAGAGGCGACAAGAAGCTCCTACAATGAGCAGTTCTTC	CASSETPGVEATRSSYNEQFF
TRBV4-3	TRBD1	TRBJ2-7	.	TGCGCCAGCAGCCAAGATCGTTGGGGGACAGGGGGCGAGCAGTACTTC	CASSQDRWGTGGEQYF
TRBV29-1	.	TRBJ1-1	few	TGCAGCGTTGAAGGGGTTCTAACGAACACTGAAGCTTTCTTT	CSVEGVLTNTEAFF
TRBV4-3	.	TRBJ2-7	many	TGCGCCAGCAGCCAAGTAGTCTTACCTAACTACGAGCAGTACTTC	CASSQVVLPNYEQYF
TRBV11-2	.	TRBJ2-5	.	TGTGCCAGCAGCCTCGTCTTAGGGACTTCAAGTGGGTCCCAGTACTTC	CASSLVLGTSSGSQYF